The entry below gives a single T cell receptor beta chain sequence along with its context. Trimming took off 3 bases at V and 5 bases at J, with 7 bases between the two ends. The CDR3 extends over 12 amino acids. The germline gives CDR1 LGHNA, CDR2 YNFKEQ. The data are from a study of blood T cell repertoires in COVID-19. Whole-study context: Acute and convalescent COVID-19 samples came from the United States, Italy and Spain. The cDNA or gDNA used as material had been derived from T cells, B-cell-depleted T cells, or PBMCs.

Original methodology: Amplifying reference gene primers gave estimates of nucleated cell counts. Generated by immunoSEQ multiplex PCR, the TCRdb table keeps only in-frame clones and is missing some. D and trimming come from the DNA, and the V and J calls and clone size come from that table. The sample has 150,000 to 200,000 clones; about 85% are singletons. Sequencing input: peripheral blood. The chain recombines TRBV4-2 with TRBJ2-5; D possibly corresponds to TRBD2 (5 bases). The origin of this receptor is a man between 60 and 75 years old with active or convalescent COVID-19. The CDR3 loop is CASSQGEETQYF. As DNA, the CDR3 is TGTGCCAGCAGCCAGGGAGAGGAGACCCAGTACTTC.